Shown below are 10 T cell receptor beta chains from a single sample sequenced in a study of blood T cell repertoires in COVID-19. Profiling relied on immunoSEQ multiplex PCR, and the TCRdb table lists in-frame clones only, not all of them. The sample holds about 370,000 clones, about 89% seen once. The source material was peripheral blood. These receptors originate from a woman in her thirties with COVID-19, enrolled during active disease.

The rearrangement joins TRBV6-1 to TRBJ1-5, with 9 bases identical to TRBD1. CDR3 length: 15 amino acids. V dropped 2 bases and J dropped 2; count of bases not matched to a gene: 1. From germline, CDR1 is MNHNS and CDR2 SASEGT. The CDR3 DNA follows: TGTGCCAGCAGTGAATGGACAGGGGGCAATCAGCCCCAGCATTTT. Protein product: CASSEWTGGNQPQHF.

This sequence joins TRBV11-2 and TRBJ2-3, with D maybe TRBD2 (5 bases). The V gene's germline CDR1 is SGHAT and CDR2 FQNNGV. The CDR3 runs 13 residues. Trimming took 7 bases from V and 8 from J, leaving 16 bases between them. CDR3 DNA: TGTGCCAGCACGGCGGAGGTAATCCGTACGCAGTATTTT. Translation: CASTAEVIRTQYF.

The rearrangement uses TRBV7-2 and TRBJ2-7; 7 positions match TRBD1. Germline V lookup: CDR1 SGHTA, CDR2 FQGNSA. V gave up 5 bases and J gave up 1 base; unmatched junction bases: 8. This CDR3 is 15 amino acids long. CDR3 sequence: CASSPAMDRSYEQYF. The CDR3 DNA reads TGTGCCAGCAGCCCGGCCATGGACAGGTCCTACGAGCAGTACTTC.

The V gene is TRBV30, the J gene TRBJ2-1, with D possibly being TRBD1 (5 bases). Trimming took 0 bases from V and 6 from J, leaving 15 bases between them. The CDR3 sequence is 15 residues long. Germline V gives CDR1 GTSNPN, CDR2 SVGIG (reference sequence). The CDR3 DNA reads TGTGCCTGGAGTGTACCAGGGCTACCGATCAATGAGCAGTTCTTC. Translating gives CAWSVPGLPINEQFF.

The chain recombines TRBV6-2 or TRBV6-3 with TRBJ2-1; 14 bases are shared with TRBD2. Per the germline V gene, CDR1 is MNHEY and CDR2 is SVGEGT. The CDR3 sequence is 18 residues long. V lost 5 bases, J lost 6 bases, and 12 bases stayed unmatched. The CDR3 DNA reads as TGTGCCAGCAGTCCCGGGACTAGCGGGAGCGGCCTAACCAATGAGCAGTTCTTC. Its protein is CASSPGTSGSGLTNEQFF.

The chain carries TRBV6-5 and TRBJ2-5; 10 bases line up with TRBD2. In germline, CDR1 is MNHEY, CDR2 SVGAGI. The CDR3 runs 15 residues. The V gene end was trimmed by 1 base and the J gene end by 5 bases; junction bases not matched to a gene: 4. CDR3 sequence: CASSYLTSGLETQYF. The CDR3 region has the DNA TGTGCCAGCAGTTACTTGACTAGCGGGTTGGAGACCCAGTACTTC.

The rearrangement links TRBV11-2 to TRBJ2-7, with TRBD1 matching 9 bases. The germline V gene encodes CDR1 SGHAT and CDR2 FQNNGV. J gave up 7 bases and V 4 bases, and 2 bases lay outside the gene matches. The CDR3 has 12 residues. The chain's CDR3 is CASSYRGREQYF. CDR3 nucleotides: TGTGCCAGCAGCTACAGGGGGCGAGAGCAGTACTTC.

The rearrangement links TRBV20-1 to TRBJ2-1; tentative D call: TRBD2 (6 bases). V gave up 3 bases and J gave up 5 bases, with 17 bases separating them. Germline CDR1 and CDR2: DFQATT and SNEGSKA (reference sequence). CDR3 length equals 15 residues. Here the CDR3 reads CSASSGDSPHNEQFF. CDR3 bases: TGCAGTGCTAGTTCCGGGGACTCCCCCCACAATGAGCAGTTCTTC.

The rearrangement uses TRBV6-6 and TRBJ2-2, with 9 bases fitting TRBD1. V shed 7 bases, J shed 6 bases, and the junction held 12 bases outside the gene matches. The length of the CDR3 is 16 residues. Germline values: CDR1 MNHNY, CDR2 SVGAGI (reference sequence). CDR3 coding DNA: TGTGCCAGCACCCAGAGGGACAGGGAGTTAGCCGGGGAGCTGTTTTTT. The encoded protein is CASTQRDRELAGELFF.

This chain uses TRBV28 with TRBJ2-4; D ambiguous. The CDR3 runs to 17 residues. The germline V gene has CDR1 MDHEN and CDR2 SYDVKM. V was clipped by 5 bases and J by 0 bases, with 17 bases between them. The CDR3 sequence: CASSNSQISSAKNIQYF. The CDR3 DNA reads TGTGCCAGCAGTAACAGTCAAATCTCTTCAGCCAAAAACATTCAGTACTTC. The variable domain in full, with the rest retrieved from reference TRBV28 and TRBJ2-4, is DVKVTQSSRYLVKRTGEKVFLECVQDMDHENMFWYRQDPGLGLRLIYFSYDVKMKEKGDIPEGYSVSREKKERFSLILESASTNQTSMYLCASSNSQISSAKNIQYFGAGTRLSVL.